This section outlines one T cell receptor beta chain sequence together with its context. The sample comes from a study of T cells in Graves' hyperthyroidism and ophthalmopathy. Using RNA transcripts as the source, TCR beta CDR3 regions were amplified. The primer set for the first-round RT-PCR of the TCR CDR3 was HTBI. TCRdb reprocessed the multiplex PCR reads with MiXCR, giving one entry per CDR3 protein. The sample lists about 700,000 distinct CDR3 sequences; 11% to 15% were seen once. Source material: blood. The sequence derives from a woman aged 18-29 years with Graves' hyperthyroidism.

This CDR3 is CASSLIAGDTGELFF. DNA for the CDR3: TGTGCCAGCAGCTTAATCGCGGGCGACACCGGGGAGCTGTTTTTT. The chain recombines TRBV7-9 with TRBJ2-2; D is possibly TRBD2 (5 bases). This CDR3 region has 15 residues. Trimming took off 2 bases at V and 3 bases at J, with 10 bases between the two ends. CDR1 and CDR2 from the germline V gene are SEHNR and FQNEAQ (reference sequence).